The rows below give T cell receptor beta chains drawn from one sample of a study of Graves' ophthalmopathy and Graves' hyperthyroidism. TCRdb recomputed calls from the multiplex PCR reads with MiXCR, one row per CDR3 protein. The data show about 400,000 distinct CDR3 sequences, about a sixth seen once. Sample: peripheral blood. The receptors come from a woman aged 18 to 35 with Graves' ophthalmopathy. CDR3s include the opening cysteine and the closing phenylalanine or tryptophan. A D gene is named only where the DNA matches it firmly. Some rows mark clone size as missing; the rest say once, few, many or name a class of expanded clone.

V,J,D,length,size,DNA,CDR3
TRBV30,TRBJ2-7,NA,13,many,TGTGCCTGGAGTGTATACCAGAAAGGGGAGCAGTACTTC,CAWSVYQKGEQYF
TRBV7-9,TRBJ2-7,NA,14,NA,TGTGCCAGCAGCACCCGATCGTTAGGGGGCGAGCAGTACTTC,CASSTRSLGGEQYF
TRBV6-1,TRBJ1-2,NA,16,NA,TGTGCCAGCAGTGAACCTGGATTGGGTGGTAACTATGGCTACACCTTC,CASSEPGLGGNYGYTF
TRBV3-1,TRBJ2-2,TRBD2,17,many,TGTGCCAGCAGCCAAGACGCCGGGACTAGCAACACCGGGGAGCTGTTTTTT,CASSQDAGTSNTGELFF
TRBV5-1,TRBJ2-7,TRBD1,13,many,TGCGCCAGCACCGTAGACAGGGGCTACGAGCAGTACTTC,CASTVDRGYEQYF
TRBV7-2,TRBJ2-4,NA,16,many,TGTGCCAGCAGCCCTAGTTTGACAGGTTTAGCAAACATTCAGTACTTC,CASSPSLTGLANIQYF
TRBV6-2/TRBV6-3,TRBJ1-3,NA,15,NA,TGTGCCAGCAGTTCCGGACAGATCCGGGGAAACACCATATATTTT,CASSSGQIRGNTIYF
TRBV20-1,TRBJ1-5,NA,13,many,TGCAGTGCTAGAGCTCGGAGCAATCAGCCCCAGCATTTT,CSARARSNQPQHF
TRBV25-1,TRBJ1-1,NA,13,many,TGTGCCAGCGGAGTTGGGGGGAACACTGAAGCTTTCTTT,CASGVGGNTEAFF
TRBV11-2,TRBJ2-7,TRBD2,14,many,TGTGCCAGCACCTCGGGGGGATTGCCCTACGAGCAGTACTTC,CASTSGGLPYEQYF
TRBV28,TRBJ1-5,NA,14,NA,TGTGCCAGCAGTTTAGGTTTTGGTGGTCAGCCCCAGCATTTT,CASSLGFGGQPQHF
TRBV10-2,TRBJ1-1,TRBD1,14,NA,TGCGCCAGCTCCGGGACAGGGTCGAACACTGAAGCTTTCTTT,CASSGTGSNTEAFF
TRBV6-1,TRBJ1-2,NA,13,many,TGTGCCAGCAGGGATGACGGACACTATGGCTACACCTTC,CASRDDGHYGYTF
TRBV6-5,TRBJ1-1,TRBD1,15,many,TGTGCCAGCAGTTACCGGACAGGGACGGGCACTGAAGCTTTCTTT,CASSYRTGTGTEAFF
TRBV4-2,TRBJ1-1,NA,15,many,TGTGCCAGCAGCCAAGAGGGAACATCGAACACTGAAGCTTTCTTT,CASSQEGTSNTEAFF
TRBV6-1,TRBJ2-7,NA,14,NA,TGTGCCAGCAGTAGTACGCCACATTCCTACGAGCAGTACTTC,CASSSTPHSYEQYF
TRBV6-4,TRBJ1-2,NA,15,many,TGTGCCAGCAGTCCAGAGGGCCGCCTTAACTATGGCTACACCTTC,CASSPEGRLNYGYTF
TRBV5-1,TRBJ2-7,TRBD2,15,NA,TGCGCCAGCAGCTTAAAGGCTAGCGGGAGCTACGAGCAGTACTTC,CASSLKASGSYEQYF
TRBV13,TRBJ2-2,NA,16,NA,TGTGCCAGCAGCACTTACAGGGGGGGGAACACCGGGGAGCTGTTTTTT,CASSTYRGGNTGELFF
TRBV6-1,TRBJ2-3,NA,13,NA,TGTGCCAGCTCTTCAGGGGAGACAGATACGCAGTATTTT,CASSSGETDTQYF
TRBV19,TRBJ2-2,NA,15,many,TGTGCCAGTAGTATACCCATACGAAACACCGGGGAGCTGTTTTTT,CASSIPIRNTGELFF
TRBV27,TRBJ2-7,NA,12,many,TGTGCCAGCAGTACCACAGGTAACGAGCAGTACTTC,CASSTTGNEQYF
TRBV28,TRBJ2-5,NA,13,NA,TGTGCCAGCAGCCGGGACAACTCTGAGACCCAGTACTTC,CASSRDNSETQYF
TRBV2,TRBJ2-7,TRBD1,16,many,TGTGCCAGCAGTGAACTTCGGACAGGACCTCCCAACGAGCAGTACTTC,CASSELRTGPPNEQYF
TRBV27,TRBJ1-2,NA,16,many,TGTGCCAGCAGTTTATACCGGGGAGGAGGTAACTATGGCTACACCTTC,CASSLYRGGGNYGYTF
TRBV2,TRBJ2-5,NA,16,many,TGTGCCAGCAGTGAAATCGGGCTTCCACCTCAAGAGACCCAGTACTTC,CASSEIGLPPQETQYF
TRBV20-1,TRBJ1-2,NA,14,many,TGCAGTGCTACAAAAGACGGAAATAACTATGGCTACACCTTC,CSATKDGNNYGYTF
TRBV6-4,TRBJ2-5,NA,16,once,TGTGCCAGCAGCGCCACAGGGGAGGCACAGCAAGAGACCCAGTACTTC,CASSATGEAQQETQYF
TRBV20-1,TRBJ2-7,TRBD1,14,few,TGCAGTGCTAGAGCGGGACAGGGGGGCTACGAGCAGTACTTC,CSARAGQGGYEQYF
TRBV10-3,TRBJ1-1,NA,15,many,TGTGCCATCAGTGAACAGGGCCCTCCTAACACTGAAGCTTTCTTT,CAISEQGPPNTEAFF
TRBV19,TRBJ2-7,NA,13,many,TGTGCCAGTAGTACCCGGATAACAGAAGAGCAGTACTTC,CASSTRITEEQYF
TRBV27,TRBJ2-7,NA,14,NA,TGTGCCAGCAGTTTATCGAGATGGACGGGGGAGCAGTACTTC,CASSLSRWTGEQYF
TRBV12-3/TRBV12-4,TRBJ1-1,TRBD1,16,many,TGTGCCAGCAGTCCTGGGACAGCGAGGGGGAACACTGAAGCTTTCTTT,CASSPGTARGNTEAFF
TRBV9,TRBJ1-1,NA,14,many,TGTGCCAGCAGCTTATGGGACTTGAACACTGAAGCTTTCTTT,CASSLWDLNTEAFF
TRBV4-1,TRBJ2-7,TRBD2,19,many,TGCGCCAGCAGCCAAGAGGGGGGTAGCGGGAGCGCAAACCCCTACGAGCAGTACTTC,CASSQEGGSGSANPYEQYF
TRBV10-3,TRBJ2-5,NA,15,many,TGTGCCATCAGGTCCGCGGGTGCGACTCAAGAGACCCAGTACTTC,CAIRSAGATQETQYF
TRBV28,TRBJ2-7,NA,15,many,TGTGCCAGCAGTTCCCGGGCTCAAAGAGGCTTCGAGCAGTACTTC,CASSSRAQRGFEQYF
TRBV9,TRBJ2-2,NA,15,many,TGTGCCAGCAGCCCGCGGACAGCGAACACCGGGGAGCTGTTTTTT,CASSPRTANTGELFF
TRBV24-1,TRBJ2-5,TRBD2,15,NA,TGTGCCACCAGTGTTCCTAGCGGGAGGGAGGAGACCCAGTACTTC,CATSVPSGREETQYF
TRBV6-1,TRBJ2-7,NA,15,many,TGTGCCAGCAGTGTCCGGGTCCAAAGCTCCTACGAGCAGTACTTC,CASSVRVQSSYEQYF
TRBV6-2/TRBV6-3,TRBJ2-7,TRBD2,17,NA,TGTGCCAGCAGTTGGAACCCAGAAGTGCGGGAGACGGGGGAGCAGTACTTC,CASSWNPEVRETGEQYF
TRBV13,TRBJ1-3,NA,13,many,TGTGCCAGCAGCCTGAGGGTTGGAAACACCATATATTTT,CASSLRVGNTIYF
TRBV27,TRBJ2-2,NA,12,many,TGTGCCAGCAGCCCAAACACCGGGGAGCTGTTTTTT,CASSPNTGELFF
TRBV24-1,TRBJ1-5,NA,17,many,TGTGCCACCAGTGATTCGAGGCAGGGCCTAGTCGGGGAGCCCCAGCATTTT,CATSDSRQGLVGEPQHF
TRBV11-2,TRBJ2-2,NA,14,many,TGTGCCAGCAGCGAGCAGGGCGCTACCGGGGAGCTGTTTTTT,CASSEQGATGELFF
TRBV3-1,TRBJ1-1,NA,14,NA,TGTGCCAGCAGCCAAGAGGGGGAGGGAGATGAAGCTTTCTTT,CASSQEGEGDEAFF
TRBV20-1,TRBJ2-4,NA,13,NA,TGCAGTGCTCCCCTCTCCGGGGCAAACATTCAGTACTTC,CSAPLSGANIQYF
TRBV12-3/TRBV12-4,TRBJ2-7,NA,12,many,TGTGCCAGCAGTTTTTGGGTTCCCGAGCAGTACTTC,CASSFWVPEQYF
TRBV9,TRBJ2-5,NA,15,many,TGTGCCAGCAGCCAACCTGCCGAGCCCTGGGGGACCCAGTACTTC,CASSQPAEPWGTQYF
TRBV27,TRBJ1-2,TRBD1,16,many,TGTGCCAGCAGTTTATCCCAACCCCACAGGGGCAATGGCTACACCTTC,CASSLSQPHRGNGYTF
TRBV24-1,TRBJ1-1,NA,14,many,TGTGCCACCAGTGATTCGGGGAGAAGGGCTGAAGCTTTCTTT,CATSDSGRRAEAFF